A single T cell receptor beta chain is shown here with its context. The antigen is undetermined. The data stem from a study of breast tumors, draining lymph nodes, adjacent tissues. Overall study findings and caveats: The data were judged consistent with most tumor T cells coming from lymph node and expanding in tumor. Data only fit, rather than demonstrated, lymph node origin of most tumor T cells. Tumor repertoires ranked between lymph nodes and nontumor tissue in diversity, with V and J gene preferences. Compared with basal-like, luminal-like tumors shared significantly more repertoire with nontumor tissue.

Axillary draining lymph nodes of breast cancer patients supplied the node samples. In TCRdb, the multiplex PCR reads were re-called with MiXCR into one record per CDR3 protein. The repertoire holds approximately 150,000 distinct CDR3 sequences, with 32% as singletons. The CDR3 loop spans 19 amino acids. Trimming took off 0 bases at V and 5 bases at J, with 22 bases between the two ends. The germline CDR1 and CDR2 sequences are SGHTA and FQGTGA. The chain recombines TRBV7-3 with TRBJ1-4; a possible D gene is TRBD1 (6 bases). The TCR comes from a female donor with breast cancer. Some clones in this sample may be carry-over from other donors' samples. Material for sequencing was axillary lymph node tissue. In DNA form, the CDR3 reads TGTGCCAGCAGCTTAACGTTGGGGGGCTTAAGCTCCTACAATGAAAAACTGTTTTTT. It yields the protein CASSLTLGGLSSYNEKLFF.